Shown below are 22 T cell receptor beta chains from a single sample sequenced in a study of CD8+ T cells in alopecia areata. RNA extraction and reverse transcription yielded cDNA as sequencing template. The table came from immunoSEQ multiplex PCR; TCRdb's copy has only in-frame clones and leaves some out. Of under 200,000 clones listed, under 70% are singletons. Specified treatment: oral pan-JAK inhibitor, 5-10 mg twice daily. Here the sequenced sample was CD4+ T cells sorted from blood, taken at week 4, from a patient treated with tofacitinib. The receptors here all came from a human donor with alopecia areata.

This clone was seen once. The CDR3 DNA reads TGCGCCAGCAGCCGTCTTATCGACAGACATAAAGAGACCCAGTACTTC. Its translation: CASSRLIDRHKETQYF. The chain couples TRBV4-1 to TRBJ2-5, with D possibly TRBD1 on 5 matching bases. The germline gives CDR1 MGHRA, CDR2 YSYEKL. Trimming left V 4 bases short and J 3 bases short, with 18 bases between. The CDR3 is made up of 16 amino acids.

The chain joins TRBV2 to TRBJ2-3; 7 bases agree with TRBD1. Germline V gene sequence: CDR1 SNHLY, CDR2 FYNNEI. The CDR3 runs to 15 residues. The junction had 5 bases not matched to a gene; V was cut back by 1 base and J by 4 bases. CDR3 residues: CASSEEGQGADTQYF. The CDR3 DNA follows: TGTGCCAGCAGTGAAGAGGGGCAGGGGGCAGATACGCAGTATTTT.

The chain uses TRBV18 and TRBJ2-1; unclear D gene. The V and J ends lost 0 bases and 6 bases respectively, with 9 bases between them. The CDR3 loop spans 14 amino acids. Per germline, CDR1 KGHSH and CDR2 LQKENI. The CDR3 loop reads CASSPPSSLNEQFF. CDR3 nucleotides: TGTGCCAGCTCACCACCGTCTAGTCTCAATGAGCAGTTCTTC.

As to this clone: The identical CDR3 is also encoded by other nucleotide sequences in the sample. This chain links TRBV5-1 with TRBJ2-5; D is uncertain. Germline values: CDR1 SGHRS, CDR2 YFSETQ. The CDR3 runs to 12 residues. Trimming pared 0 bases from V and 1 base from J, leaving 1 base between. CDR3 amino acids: CASSLAQETQYF. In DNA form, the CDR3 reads TGCGCCAGCAGCTTGGCCCAAGAGACCCAGTACTTC.

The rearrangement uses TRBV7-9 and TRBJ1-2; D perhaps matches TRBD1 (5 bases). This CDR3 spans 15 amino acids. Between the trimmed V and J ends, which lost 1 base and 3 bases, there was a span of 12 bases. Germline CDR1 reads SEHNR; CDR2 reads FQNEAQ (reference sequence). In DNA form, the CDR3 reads TGTGCCAGCAGCTTAGGATGGCGGGGGGACTATGGCTACACCTTC. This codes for CASSLGWRGDYGYTF.

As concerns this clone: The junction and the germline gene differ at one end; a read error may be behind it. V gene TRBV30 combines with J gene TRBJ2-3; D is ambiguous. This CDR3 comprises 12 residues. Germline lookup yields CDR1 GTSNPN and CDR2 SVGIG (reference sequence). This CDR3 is CVVAPSTDTQYF. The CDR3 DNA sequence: TGCGTGGTAGCTCCCAGCACAGATACGCAGTATTTT.

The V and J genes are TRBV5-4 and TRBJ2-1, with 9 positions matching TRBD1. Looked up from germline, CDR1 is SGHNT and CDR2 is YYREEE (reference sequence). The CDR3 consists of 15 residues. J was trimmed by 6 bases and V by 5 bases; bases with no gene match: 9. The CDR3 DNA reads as TGTGCCAGCAGACCCAGGGACAGGGCCGGCAATGAGCAGTTCTTC. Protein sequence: CASRPRDRAGNEQFF.

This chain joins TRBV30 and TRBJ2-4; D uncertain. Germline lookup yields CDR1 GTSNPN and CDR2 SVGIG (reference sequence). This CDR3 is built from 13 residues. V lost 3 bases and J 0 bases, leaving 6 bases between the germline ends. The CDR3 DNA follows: TGTGCCTGGAGGATTCTAGCCAAAAACATTCAGTACTTC. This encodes CAWRILAKNIQYF.

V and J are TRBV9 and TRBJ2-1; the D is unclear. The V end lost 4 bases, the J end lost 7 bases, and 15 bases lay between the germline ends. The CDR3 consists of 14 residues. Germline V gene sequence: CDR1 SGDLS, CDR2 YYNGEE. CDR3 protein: CASSSRPSANEQFF. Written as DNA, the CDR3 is TGTGCCAGCAGCAGTAGGCCTTCGGCAAATGAGCAGTTCTTC.

The CDR3 is CAWSVPGTTDLQETQYF. The CDR3 bases are TGTGCCTGGAGTGTACCGGGGACCACAGACCTCCAAGAGACCCAGTACTTC. This chain connects TRBV30 to TRBJ2-5; D may correspond to TRBD1 or TRBD2 (5 bases each). Trimming stripped 0 bases from V and 1 base from J, with 18 bases between. Germline CDR1 GTSNPN, CDR2 SVGIG (reference sequence). The CDR3 has 17 residues.

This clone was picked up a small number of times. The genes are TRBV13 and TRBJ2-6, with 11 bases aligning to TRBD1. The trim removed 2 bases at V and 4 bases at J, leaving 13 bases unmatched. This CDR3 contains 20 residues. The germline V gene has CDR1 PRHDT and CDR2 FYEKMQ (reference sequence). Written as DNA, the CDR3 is TGTGCCAGCAGCTTATACCGAAGGGACAGGGGGAGGGCCGGGGCCAACGTCCTGACTTTC. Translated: CASSLYRRDRGRAGANVLTF.

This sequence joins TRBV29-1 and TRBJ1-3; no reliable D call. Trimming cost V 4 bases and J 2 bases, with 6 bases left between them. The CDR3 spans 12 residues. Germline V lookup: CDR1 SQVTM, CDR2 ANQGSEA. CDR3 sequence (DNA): TGCAGCGTTGCATGGACTGGAAACACCATATATTTT. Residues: CSVAWTGNTIYF.

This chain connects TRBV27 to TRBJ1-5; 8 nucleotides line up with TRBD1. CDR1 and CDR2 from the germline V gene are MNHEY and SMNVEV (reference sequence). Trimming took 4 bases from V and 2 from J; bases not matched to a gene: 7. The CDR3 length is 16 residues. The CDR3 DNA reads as TGTGCCAGCAGTTCCCAACCGGGACAGGGCAATCAGCCCCAGCATTTT. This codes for CASSSQPGQGNQPQHF.

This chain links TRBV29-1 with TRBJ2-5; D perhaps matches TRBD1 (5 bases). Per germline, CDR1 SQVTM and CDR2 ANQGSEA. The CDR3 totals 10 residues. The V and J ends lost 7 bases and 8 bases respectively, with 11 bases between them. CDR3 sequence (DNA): TGCAGCGGAGCAGGGCCAACCCAGTACTTC. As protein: CSGAGPTQYF.

CDR3 residues: CSAAGTAEAFF. DNA of the CDR3: TGCAGTGCTGCCGGGACAGCTGAAGCTTTCTTT. The chain links TRBV20-1 to TRBJ1-1, with TRBD1 matching over 7 bases. The CDR3 consists of 11 residues. Germline V gene sequence: CDR1 DFQATT, CDR2 SNEGSKA (reference sequence). V lost 5 bases, J lost 6 bases, and 3 bases stayed unmatched.

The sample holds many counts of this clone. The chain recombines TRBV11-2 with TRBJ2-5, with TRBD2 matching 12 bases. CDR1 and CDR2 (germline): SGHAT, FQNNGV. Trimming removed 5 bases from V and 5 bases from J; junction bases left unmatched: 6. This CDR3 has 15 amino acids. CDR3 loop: CASSTWTSGTETQYF. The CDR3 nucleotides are TGTGCCAGCAGCACCTGGACTAGCGGGACGGAGACCCAGTACTTC.

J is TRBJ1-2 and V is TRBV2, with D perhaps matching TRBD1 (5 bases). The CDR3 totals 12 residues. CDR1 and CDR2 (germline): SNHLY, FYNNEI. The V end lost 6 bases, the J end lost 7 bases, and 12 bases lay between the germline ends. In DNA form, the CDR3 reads TGTGCCAGCAGCCAGGGATTCGCTGGCTACACCTTC. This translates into CASSQGFAGYTF.

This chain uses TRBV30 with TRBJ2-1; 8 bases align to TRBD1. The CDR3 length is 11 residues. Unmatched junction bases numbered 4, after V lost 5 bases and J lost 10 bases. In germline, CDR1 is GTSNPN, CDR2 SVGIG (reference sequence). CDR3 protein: CAWAGGGEQFF. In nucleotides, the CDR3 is TGTGCCTGGGCAGGGGGCGGGGAGCAGTTCTTC.

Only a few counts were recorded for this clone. CDR3 protein: CSVQTDAYEQYF. The CDR3 region has the DNA TGCAGCGTTCAGACAGACGCCTACGAGCAGTACTTC. The genes are TRBV29-1 and TRBJ2-7; tentative D call: TRBD1 (5 bases). The ends were cut back, 5 bases at V and 2 bases at J, with 10 bases in the middle. CDR3 size: 12 residues. The germline V gene encodes CDR1 SQVTM and CDR2 ANQGSEA.

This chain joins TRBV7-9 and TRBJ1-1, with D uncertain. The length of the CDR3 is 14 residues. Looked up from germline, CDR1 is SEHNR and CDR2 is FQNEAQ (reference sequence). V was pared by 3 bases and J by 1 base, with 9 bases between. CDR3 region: CASSFPGKNTEAFF. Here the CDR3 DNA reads TGTGCCAGCAGCTTCCCCGGGAAGAACACTGAAGCTTTCTTT.

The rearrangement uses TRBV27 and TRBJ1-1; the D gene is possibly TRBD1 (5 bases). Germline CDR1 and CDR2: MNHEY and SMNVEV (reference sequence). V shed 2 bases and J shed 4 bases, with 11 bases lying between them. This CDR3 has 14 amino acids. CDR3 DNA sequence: TGTGCCAGCAGTTTACAGGGTGGGGGCACTGAAGCTTTCTTT. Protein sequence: CASSLQGGGTEAFF.

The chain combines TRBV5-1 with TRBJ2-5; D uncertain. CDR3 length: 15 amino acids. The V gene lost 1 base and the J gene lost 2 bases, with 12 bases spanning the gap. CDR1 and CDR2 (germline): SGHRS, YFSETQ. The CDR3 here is CASSLRARQQETQYF. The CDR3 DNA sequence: TGCGCCAGCAGCTTGAGGGCTAGACAACAAGAGACCCAGTACTTC.